The clone carrying this TCR beta chain showed up just a few times. As yet, its antigen is unknown. The germline gives CDR1 DFQATT, CDR2 SNEGSKA (reference sequence). This CDR3 is built from 12 residues. V shed 5 bases and J 3 bases; nucleotides not matched to a gene: 3. The sample comes from a study of identical twins. Study-level results: Fewer insertions marked abundant cord blood beta clonotypes; young adult naive trended weakly, memory not at all.

Template switching, a step in the protocol, added a universal primer site, and cDNA carried unique molecular identifiers. TCRdb independently ran MiXCR on the 5' RACE reads; one entry per CDR3 protein. The table lists around 220,000 distinct CDR3 sequences, roughly a tenth of them singletons. The chain carries TRBV20-1 and TRBJ2-7, with TRBD1 matching over 8 bases. Sequencing was carried out using memory T cells sorted from blood. The sequence derives from a man between 50 and 59 years old in good health. This chain's CDR3 is CSALDRDYEQYF. The CDR3 DNA reads TGCAGTGCTTTGGACAGGGACTACGAGCAGTACTTC.